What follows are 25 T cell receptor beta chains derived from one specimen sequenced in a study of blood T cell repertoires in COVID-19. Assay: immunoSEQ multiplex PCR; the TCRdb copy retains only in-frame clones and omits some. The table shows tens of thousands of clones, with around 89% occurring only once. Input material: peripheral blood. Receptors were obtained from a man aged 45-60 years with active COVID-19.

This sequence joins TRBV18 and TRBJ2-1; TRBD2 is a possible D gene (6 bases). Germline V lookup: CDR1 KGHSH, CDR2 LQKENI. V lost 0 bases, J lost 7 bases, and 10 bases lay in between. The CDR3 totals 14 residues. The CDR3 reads CASSPPLEGNEQFF. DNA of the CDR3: TGTGCCAGCTCACCACCTCTGGAGGGTAATGAGCAGTTCTTC.

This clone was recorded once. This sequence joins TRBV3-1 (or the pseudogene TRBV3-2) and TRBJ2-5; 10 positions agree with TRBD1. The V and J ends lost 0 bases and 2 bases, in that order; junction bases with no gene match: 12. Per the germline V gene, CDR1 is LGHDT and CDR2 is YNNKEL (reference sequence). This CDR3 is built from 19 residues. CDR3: CASSQDFRDRGEKQETQYF. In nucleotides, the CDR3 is TGTGCCAGCAGCCAAGATTTCCGGGACAGGGGAGAGAAACAAGAGACCCAGTACTTC.

CDR3 nucleotides: TGTGCCAGCAGCTTGCCGGGAGGGTACACTGAAGCTTTCTTT. Translation gives CASSLPGGYTEAFF. The chain links TRBV11-2 to TRBJ1-1; D is ambiguous. With 3 bases removed from V and 3 bases from J, the gap between germline ends came to 11 bases. Germline lookup yields CDR1 SGHAT and CDR2 FQNNGV. This CDR3 comprises 14 residues.

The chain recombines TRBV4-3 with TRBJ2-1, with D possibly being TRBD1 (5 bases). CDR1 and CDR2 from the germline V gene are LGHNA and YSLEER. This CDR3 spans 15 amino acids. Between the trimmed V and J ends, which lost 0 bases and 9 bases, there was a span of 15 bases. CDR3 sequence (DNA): TGCGCCAGCAGCCAAGAATCCAGGTCCCAGGGTGAGCAGTTCTTC. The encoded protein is CASSQESRSQGEQFF.

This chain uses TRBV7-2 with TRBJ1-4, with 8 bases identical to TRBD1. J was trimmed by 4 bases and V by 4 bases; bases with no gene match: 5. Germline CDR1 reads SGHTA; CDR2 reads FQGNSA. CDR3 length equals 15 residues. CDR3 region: CASSSGTGGNEKLFF. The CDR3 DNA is TGTGCCAGCAGCTCGGGAACAGGGGGTAATGAAAAACTGTTTTTT.

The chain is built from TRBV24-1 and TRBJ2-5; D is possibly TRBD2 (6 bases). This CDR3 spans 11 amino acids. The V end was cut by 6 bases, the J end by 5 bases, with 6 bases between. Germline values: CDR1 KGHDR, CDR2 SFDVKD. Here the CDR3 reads CATSRGETQYF. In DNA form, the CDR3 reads TGTGCCACCAGTCGGGGGGAGACCCAGTACTTC.

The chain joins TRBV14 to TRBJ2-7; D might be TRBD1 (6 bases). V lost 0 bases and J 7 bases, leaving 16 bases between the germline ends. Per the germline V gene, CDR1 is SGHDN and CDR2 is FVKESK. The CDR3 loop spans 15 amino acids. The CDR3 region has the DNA TGTGCCAGCAGCCAAGACAGGGGATGGGGCCGGGAGCAGTACTTC. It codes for CASSQDRGWGREQYF.

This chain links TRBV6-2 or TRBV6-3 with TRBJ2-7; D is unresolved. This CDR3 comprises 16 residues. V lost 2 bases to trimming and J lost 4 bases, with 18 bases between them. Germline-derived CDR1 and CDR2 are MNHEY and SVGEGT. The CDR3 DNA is TGTGCCAGCAGTTACGATAGGTCAGTTGGAGAATACGAGCAGTACTTC. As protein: CASSYDRSVGEYEQYF.

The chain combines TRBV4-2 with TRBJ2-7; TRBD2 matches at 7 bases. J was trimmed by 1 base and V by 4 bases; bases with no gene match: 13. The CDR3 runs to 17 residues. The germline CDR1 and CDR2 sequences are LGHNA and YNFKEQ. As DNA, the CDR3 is TGTGCCAGCAGCCCACAAGCTCTAGCGGCAGGATCCTACGAGCAGTACTTC. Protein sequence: CASSPQALAAGSYEQYF.

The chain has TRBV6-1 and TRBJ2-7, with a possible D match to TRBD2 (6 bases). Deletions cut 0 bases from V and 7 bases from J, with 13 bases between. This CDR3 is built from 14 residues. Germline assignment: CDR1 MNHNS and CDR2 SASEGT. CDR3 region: CASSEAGGQREQYF. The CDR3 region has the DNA TGTGCCAGCAGTGAAGCGGGGGGTCAGCGGGAGCAGTACTTC.

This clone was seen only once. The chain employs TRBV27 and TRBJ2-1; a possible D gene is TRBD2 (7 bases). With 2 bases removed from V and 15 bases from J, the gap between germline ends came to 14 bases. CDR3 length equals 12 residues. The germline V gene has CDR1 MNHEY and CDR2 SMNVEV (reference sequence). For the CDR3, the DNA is TGTGCCAGCAGTTTAGAGGGGGGGTCTGTGTTCTTC. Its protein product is CASSLEGGSVFF.

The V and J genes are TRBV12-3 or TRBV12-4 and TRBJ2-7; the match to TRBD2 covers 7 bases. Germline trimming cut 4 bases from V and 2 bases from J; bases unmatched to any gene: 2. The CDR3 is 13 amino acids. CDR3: CASSWDYTYEQYF. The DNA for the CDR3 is TGTGCCAGCAGTTGGGACTACACCTACGAGCAGTACTTC.

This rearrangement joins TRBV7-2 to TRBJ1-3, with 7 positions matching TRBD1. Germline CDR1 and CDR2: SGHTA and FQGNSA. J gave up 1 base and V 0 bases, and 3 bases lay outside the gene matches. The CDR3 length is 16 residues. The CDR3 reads CASSLAGTASGNTIYF. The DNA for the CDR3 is TGTGCCAGCAGCTTAGCGGGGACAGCTTCTGGAAACACCATATATTTT.

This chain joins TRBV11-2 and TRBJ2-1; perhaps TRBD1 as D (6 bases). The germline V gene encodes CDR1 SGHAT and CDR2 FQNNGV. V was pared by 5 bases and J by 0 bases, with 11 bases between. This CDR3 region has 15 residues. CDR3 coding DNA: TGTGCCAGCAGCCTACGACAGGTCTCCTACAATGAGCAGTTCTTC. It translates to CASSLRQVSYNEQFF.

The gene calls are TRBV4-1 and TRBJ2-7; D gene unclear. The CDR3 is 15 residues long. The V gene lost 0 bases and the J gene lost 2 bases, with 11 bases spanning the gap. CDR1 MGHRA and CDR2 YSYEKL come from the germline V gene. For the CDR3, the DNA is TGCGCCAGCAGCCAAGATCGAGAGCCTCCCTACGAGCAGTACTTC. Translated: CASSQDREPPYEQYF.

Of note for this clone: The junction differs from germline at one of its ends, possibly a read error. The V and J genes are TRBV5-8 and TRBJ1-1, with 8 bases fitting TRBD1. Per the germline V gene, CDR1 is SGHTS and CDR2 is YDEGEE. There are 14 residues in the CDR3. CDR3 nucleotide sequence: TGTGCCGGCAGCTTGTGGCGACAGGGGACTGAAGCTTTCTTT. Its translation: CAGSLWRQGTEAFF.

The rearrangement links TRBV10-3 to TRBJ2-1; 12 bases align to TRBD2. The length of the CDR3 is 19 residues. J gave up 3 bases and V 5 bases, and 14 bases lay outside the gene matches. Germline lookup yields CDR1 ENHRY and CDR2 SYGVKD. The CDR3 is CAISRTSGTTRELYNEQFF. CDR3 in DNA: TGTGCCATCAGTCGGACTAGCGGGACGACCCGGGAGCTCTACAATGAGCAGTTCTTC.

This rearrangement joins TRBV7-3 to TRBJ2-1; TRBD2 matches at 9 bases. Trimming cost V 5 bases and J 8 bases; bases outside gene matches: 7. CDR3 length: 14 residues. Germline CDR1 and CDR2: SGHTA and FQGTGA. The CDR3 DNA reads TGTGCCAGCAGCCGTAGCGGGAGTAGGGATGAGCAGTTCTTC. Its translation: CASSRSGSRDEQFF. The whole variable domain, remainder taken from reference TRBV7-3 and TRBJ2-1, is GAGVSQTPSNKVTEKGKYVELRCDPISGHTALYWYRQSLGQGPEFLIYFQGTGAADDSGLPNDRFFAVRPEGSVSTLKIQRTERGDSAVYLCASSRSGSRDEQFFGPGTRLTVL.

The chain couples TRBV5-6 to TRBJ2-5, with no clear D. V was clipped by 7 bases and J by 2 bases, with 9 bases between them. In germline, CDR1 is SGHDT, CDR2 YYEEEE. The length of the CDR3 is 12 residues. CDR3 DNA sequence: TGTGCCAGCCACACAGTGCAAGAGACCCAGTACTTC. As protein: CASHTVQETQYF.

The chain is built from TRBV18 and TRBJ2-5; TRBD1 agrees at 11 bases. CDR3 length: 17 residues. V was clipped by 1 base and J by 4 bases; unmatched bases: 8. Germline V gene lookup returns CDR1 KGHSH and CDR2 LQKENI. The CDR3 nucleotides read TGTGCCAGCTCACCACTGTCCGGGACAGGGGGGAGAGAGACCCAGTACTTC. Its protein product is CASSPLSGTGGRETQYF.

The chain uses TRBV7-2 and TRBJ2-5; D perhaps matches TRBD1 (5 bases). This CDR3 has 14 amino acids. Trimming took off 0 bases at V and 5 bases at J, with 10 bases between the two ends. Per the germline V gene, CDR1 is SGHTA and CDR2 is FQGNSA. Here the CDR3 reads CASSLAGVGETQYF. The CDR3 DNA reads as TGTGCCAGCAGCTTAGCAGGGGTGGGTGAGACCCAGTACTTC. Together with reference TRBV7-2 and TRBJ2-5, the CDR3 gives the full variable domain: GAGVSQSPSNKVTEKGKDVELRCDPISGHTALYWYRQSLGQGLEFLIYFQGNSAPDKSGLPSDRFSAERTGGSVSTLTIQRTQQEDSAVYLCASSLAGVGETQYFGPGTRLLVL.

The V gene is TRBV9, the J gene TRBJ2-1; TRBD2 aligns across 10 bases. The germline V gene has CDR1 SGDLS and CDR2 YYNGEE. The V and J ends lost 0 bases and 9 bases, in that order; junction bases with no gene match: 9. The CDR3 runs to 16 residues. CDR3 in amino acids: CASSVAPSGGVIEQFF. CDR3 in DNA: TGTGCCAGCAGCGTAGCACCCAGCGGGGGGGTGATTGAGCAGTTCTTC.

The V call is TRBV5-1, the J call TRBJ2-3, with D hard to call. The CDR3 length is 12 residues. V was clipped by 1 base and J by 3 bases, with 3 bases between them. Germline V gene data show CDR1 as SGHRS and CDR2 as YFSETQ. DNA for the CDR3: TGCGCCAGCAGCTTGCTGACAGATACGCAGTATTTT. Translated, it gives CASSLLTDTQYF. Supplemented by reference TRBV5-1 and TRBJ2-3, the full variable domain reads KAGVTQTPRYLIKTRGQQVTLSCSPISGHRSVSWYQQTPGQGLQFLFEYFSETQRNKGNFPGRFSGRQFSNSRSEMNVSTLELGDSALYLCASSLLTDTQYFGPGTRLTVL.

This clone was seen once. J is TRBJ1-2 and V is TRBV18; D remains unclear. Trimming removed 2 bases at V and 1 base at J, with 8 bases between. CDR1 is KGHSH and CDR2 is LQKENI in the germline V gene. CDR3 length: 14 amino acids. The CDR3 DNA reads TGTGCCAGCTCACCAGGGAGCAGTAACTATGGCTACACCTTC. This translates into CASSPGSSNYGYTF.

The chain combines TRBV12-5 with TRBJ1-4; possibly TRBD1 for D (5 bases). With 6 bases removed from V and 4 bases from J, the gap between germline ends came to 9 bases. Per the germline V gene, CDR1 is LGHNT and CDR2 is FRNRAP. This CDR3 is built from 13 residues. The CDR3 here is CASGTAINEKLFF. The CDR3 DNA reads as TGTGCTAGTGGGACAGCGATTAATGAAAAACTGTTTTTT.